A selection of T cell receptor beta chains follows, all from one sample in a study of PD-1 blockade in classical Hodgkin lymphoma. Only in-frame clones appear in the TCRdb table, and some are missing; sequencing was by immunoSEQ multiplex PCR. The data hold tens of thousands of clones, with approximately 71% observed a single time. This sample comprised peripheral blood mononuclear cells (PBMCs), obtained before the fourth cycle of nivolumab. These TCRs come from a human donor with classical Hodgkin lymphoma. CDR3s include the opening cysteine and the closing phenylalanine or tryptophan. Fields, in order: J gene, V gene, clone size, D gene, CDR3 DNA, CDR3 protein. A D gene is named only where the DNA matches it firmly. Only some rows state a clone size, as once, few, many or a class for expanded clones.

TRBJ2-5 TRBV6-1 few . TGTGCCAGCAGTAGGGACTTTGTTGAGTACTTC CASSRDFVEYF
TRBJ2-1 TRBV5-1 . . TGCGCCAGCAGCTTGGAAAATGAGCAGTTCTTC CASSLENEQFF
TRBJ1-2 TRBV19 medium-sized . TGTGCCAGTAGTATGGGGCCGGACCTTTATGGCTACACCTTC CASSMGPDLYGYTF
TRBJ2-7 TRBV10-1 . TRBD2 TGCGCCAGCAGTCCGGGACTAGCGGGGACCGGGAGCTCCTACGAGCAGTACTTC CASSPGLAGTGSSYEQYF
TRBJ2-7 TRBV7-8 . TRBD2 TGTGCCAGCAGCTTAGCGGGACTAGCGGGGACGGGCTACGAGCAGTACTTC CASSLAGLAGTGYEQYF
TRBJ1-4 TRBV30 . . TGTGCCTGGAGTGTGGGCAGCGAAAAACTGTTTTTT CAWSVGSEKLFF
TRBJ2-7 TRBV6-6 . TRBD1 TGTGCCAGCAGTTACCCCCCGGGGCAGGGGGCGGGTGAGCAGTACTTC CASSYPPGQGAGEQYF
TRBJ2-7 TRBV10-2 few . TGCGCCAGCAGTGAGCTACTAAACTACGAGCAGTACTTC CASSELLNYEQYF
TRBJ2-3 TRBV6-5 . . TGTGCCAGCAGCCCCGCGGGGGCTAGCACAGATACGCAGTATTTT CASSPAGASTDTQYF
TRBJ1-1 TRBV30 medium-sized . TGTGCCTGGAGTGTGGTGGATGGCACTGAAGCTTTCTTT CAWSVVDGTEAFF
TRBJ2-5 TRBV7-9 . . TGTGCCAGCAGCTTAGACTTTAGCGCCTACGGAGAGACCCAGTACTTC CASSLDFSAYGETQYF
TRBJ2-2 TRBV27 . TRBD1 TGTGCCAGCAGTCTTAGACAGGGACGCACCGGGGAGCTGTTTTTT CASSLRQGRTGELFF
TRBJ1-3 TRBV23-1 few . TGCGCCAGCAAACAGGGCCGTAATCCGCTCTTTGGAAACACCATATATTTT CASKQGRNPLFGNTIYF
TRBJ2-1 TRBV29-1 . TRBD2 TGCACGGTGGGGGAGGGGTTCTTC CTVGEGFF
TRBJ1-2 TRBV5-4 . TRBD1 TGTGCCAGCAGCCCCGACAGGGTGAGCACCTATGGCTACACCTTC CASSPDRVSTYGYTF
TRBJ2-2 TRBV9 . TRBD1 TGTGCCAGCAGCGTAAGCATAAGAGGGGGACAGGGTAACACCGGGGAGCTGTTTTTT CASSVSIRGGQGNTGELFF
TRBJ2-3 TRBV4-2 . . TGTGCCAGCAGCCTAACCATCCCGGACAGATTGGGGGATACGCAGTATTTT CASSLTIPDRLGDTQYF
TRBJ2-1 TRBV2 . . TGTGCCAGCACAGAATGGTATGAGCAGTTCTTC CASTEWYEQFF
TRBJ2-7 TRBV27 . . TGTGCCAGCAGTTTAACTATCGGGGACGGAGCCTACGAGCAGTACTTC CASSLTIGDGAYEQYF
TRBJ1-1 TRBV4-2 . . TGTGCCAGCAGTCTCAGTAGGAGCACTGAAGCTTTCTTT CASSLSRSTEAFF
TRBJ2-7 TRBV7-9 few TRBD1 TGTGCCAGCAGCGATCTTGGACAGGCGACAACCTACGAGCAGTACTTC CASSDLGQATTYEQYF
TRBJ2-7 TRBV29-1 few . TGCAGCGCCCAACCCGCCGTTAGTGGCTACGAGCAGTACTTC CSAQPAVSGYEQYF
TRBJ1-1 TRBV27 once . TGTGCCAGCAGTCCCCGACTGTTGAACACTGAAGCTTTCTTT CASSPRLLNTEAFF
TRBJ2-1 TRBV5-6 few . TGTGCCAGCAACTCAGGGGGGGGCTCCTACAATGAGCAGTTCTTC CASNSGGGSYNEQFF
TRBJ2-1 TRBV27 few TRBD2 TGTGCCAGCGGGATCGGGAGGGCCCAAGTCTCCTACAATGAGCAGTTCTTC CASGIGRAQVSYNEQFF
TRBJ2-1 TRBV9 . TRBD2 TGTGCCAGCAGCGGTATGACTAGCGGGGGCTCCTACAATGAGCAGTTCTTC CASSGMTSGGSYNEQFF
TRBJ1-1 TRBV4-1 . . TGCGCCAGCAGCCAAGTCCCAGGGAACACTGAAGCTTTCTTT CASSQVPGNTEAFF
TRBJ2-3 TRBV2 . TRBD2 TGTGCCAGCACCTTAGCGGGGGGTACAGATACGCAGTATTTT CASTLAGGTDTQYF
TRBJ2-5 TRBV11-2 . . TGTGCCAGCAGCTTCCTTCGCCAAGAGACCCAGTACTTC CASSFLRQETQYF
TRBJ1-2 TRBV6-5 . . TGTGCCATCGGCGGTCAGTTTTATGGCTACACCTTC CAIGGQFYGYTF
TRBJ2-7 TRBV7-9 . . TGTGCCAGCAGCCCCTCCGGCTCCTACGAGCAGTACTTC CASSPSGSYEQYF
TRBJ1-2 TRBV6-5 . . TGTGCCAGCAGTTACGGAGGGACCTCGGGAGGCTACACCTTC CASSYGGTSGGYTF
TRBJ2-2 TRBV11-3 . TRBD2 TGTGCCAGCAGCTTCCGGGGGGAGGGCGGGGAGCTGTTTTTT CASSFRGEGGELFF
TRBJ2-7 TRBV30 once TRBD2 TGTGCCTGGAGTGCATCAATCGGGACTAGCGGCTCCTACGAGCAGTACTTC CAWSASIGTSGSYEQYF
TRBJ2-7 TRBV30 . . TGTGCCTGGAGTATGGGTCCCCCTAACTACGAGCAGTACTTC CAWSMGPPNYEQYF
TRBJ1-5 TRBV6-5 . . TGTGCCAGCAGTTACTCAAGGCTGGATCAGCCCCAGCATTTT CASSYSRLDQPQHF
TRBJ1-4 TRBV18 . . TGTGCCAGCTCACCGTACGAGGGGGGCGGTGAAAAACTGTTTTTT CASSPYEGGGEKLFF
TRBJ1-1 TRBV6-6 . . TGTGCCAGCAGTACAGGGATTTTGACTGAAGCTTTCTTT CASSTGILTEAFF
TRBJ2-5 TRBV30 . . TGTGCCTGGACCGAGCGGGTCGTGCAGTACTTC CAWTERVVQYF